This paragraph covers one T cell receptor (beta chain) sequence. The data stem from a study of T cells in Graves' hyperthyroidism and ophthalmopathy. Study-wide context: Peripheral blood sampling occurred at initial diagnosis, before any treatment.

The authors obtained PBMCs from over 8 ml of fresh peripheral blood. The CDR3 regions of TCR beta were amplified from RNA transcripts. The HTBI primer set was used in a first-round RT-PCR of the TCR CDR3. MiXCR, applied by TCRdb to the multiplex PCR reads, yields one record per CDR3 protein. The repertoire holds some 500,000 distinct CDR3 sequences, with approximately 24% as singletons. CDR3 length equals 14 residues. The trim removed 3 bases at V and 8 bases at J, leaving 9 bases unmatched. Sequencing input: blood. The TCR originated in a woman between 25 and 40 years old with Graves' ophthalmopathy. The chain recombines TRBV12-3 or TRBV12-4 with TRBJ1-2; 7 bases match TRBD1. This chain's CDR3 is CASSFLEGAMGYTF. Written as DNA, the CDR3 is TGTGCCAGCAGTTTTTTGGAGGGGGCGATGGGCTACACCTTC.